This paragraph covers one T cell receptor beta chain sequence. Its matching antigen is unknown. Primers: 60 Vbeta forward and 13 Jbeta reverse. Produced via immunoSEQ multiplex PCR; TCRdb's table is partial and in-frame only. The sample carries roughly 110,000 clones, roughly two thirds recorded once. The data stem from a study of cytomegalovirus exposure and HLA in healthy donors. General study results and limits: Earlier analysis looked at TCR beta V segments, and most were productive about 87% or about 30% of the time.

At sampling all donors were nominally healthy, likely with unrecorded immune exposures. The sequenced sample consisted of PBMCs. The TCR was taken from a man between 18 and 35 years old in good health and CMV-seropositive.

The CDR3, as DNA: TGTGCCAGCAGTGATCCGGGAGGGACCTTTTGGAGCGGGGAGCTGTTTTTT. It codes for CASSDPGGTFWSGELFF. The V call is TRBV2, the J call TRBJ2-2; 8 nucleotides match TRBD2. This CDR3 spans 17 amino acids. Germline CDR1 SNHLY, CDR2 FYNNEI. The V gene end was trimmed by 3 bases and the J gene end by 7 bases; junction bases not matched to a gene: 13.